Here is one T cell receptor beta chain with its context. This sample is part of a study of cytomegalovirus exposure and HLA in healthy donors. The PCR employed 60 Vbeta primers together with 13 Jbeta primers. Profiled with immunoSEQ multiplex PCR; TCRdb holds only in-frame clones, not every one. The sample has about 280,000 clones, 80% to 90% seen once; the top ten hold around 2.1%. Trimming cost V 4 bases and J 9 bases, with 22 bases left between them. CDR3 length: 16 amino acids. CDR1 is SSHAT and CDR2 is FNYEAQ in the germline V gene (reference sequence). The TCR originated in a woman between 18 and 29 years old in good health and CMV-seronegative. V usage is TRBV7-7 and J usage is TRBJ2-1; possibly TRBD2 for D (7 bases). The source material was PBMCs. The CDR3 DNA reads as TGTGCCAGCAGCTGCCCTCTCGGGGGGCCACGCCCTGAGCAGTTCTTC. Residues: CASSCPLGGPRPEQFF.